This TCR beta chain is from a study of glioma-infiltrating T cells. Study overall: Presurgical dexamethasone in glioma patients lasted six or fewer days. Blood libraries targeted roughly 4.5- to 10-fold coverage of 910,000 or so T cells.

This clonotype was observed a handful of times. Its target is not known. Study-wide findings and caveats: Only very few CDR3 sequences appeared in both tissue and blood.

Germline CDR1 reads DFQATT; CDR2 reads SNEGSKA (reference sequence). Losses at the gene ends were 6 bases for V and 9 bases for J; bases not matched to a gene: 4. This CDR3 contains 13 residues. The iRepertoire nested amplicon-rescue multiplex PCR amplified TCR alpha and beta CDR3s from RNA. Each CDR3 protein gets one entry after TCRdb re-called the multiplex PCR reads with MiXCR. Here the sample spans 400,000 or so distinct CDR3 sequences, approximately 42% being singletons. This sequence originates from a human donor with low-grade glioma or glioblastoma, undergoing nonglioma brain surgery, or in good health (not recorded which). The gene calls are TRBV20-1 and TRBJ2-1; 14 nucleotides agree with TRBD2. The sample consisted of glioma tissue, nonneoplastic brain tissue, or PBMCs (not recorded which). This chain's CDR3 is CSARTSGRIEQFF. The CDR3 bases are TGCAGTGCAAGGACTAGCGGGAGGATTGAGCAGTTCTTC.